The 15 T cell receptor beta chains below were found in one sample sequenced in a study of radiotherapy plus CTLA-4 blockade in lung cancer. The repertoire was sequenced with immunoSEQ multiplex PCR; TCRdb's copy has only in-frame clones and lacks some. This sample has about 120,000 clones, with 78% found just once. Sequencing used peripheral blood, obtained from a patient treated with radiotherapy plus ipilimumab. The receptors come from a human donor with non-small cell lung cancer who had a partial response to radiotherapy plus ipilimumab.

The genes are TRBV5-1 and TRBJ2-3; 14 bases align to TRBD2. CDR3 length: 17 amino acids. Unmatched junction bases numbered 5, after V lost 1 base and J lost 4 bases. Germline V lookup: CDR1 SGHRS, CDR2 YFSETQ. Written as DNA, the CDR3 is TGCGCCAGCAGCTTGCAGGGACTAGCGGGAGTATCAGATACGCAGTATTTT. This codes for CASSLQGLAGVSDTQYF.

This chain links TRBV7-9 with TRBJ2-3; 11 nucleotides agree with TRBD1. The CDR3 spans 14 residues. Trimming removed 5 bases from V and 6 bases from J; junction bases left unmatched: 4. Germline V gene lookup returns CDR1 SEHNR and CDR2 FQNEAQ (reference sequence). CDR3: CASSVGQGADTQYF. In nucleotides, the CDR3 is TGTGCCAGCAGCGTCGGACAGGGGGCGGATACGCAGTATTTT.

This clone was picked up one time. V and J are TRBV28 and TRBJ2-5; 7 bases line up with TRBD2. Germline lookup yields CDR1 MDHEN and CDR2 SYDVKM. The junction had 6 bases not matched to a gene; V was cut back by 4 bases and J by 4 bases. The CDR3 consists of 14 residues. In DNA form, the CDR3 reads TGTGCCAGCAGTTCTGTAGCGGGTGGAGAGACCCAGTACTTC. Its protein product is CASSSVAGGETQYF.

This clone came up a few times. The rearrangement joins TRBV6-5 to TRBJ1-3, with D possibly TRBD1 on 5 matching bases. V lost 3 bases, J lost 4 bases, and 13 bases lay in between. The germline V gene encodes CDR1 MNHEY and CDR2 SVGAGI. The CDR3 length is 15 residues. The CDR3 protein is CASSYSGTRGNTIYF. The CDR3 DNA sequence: TGTGCCAGCAGTTATTCCGGGACTCGCGGAAACACCATATATTTT.

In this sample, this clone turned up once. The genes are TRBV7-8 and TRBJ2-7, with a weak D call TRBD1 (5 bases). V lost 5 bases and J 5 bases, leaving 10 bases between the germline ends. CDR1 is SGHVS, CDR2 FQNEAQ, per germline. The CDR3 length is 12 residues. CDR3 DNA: TGTGCCAGCAGCCCCGGACATAACGAGCAGTACGTC. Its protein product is CASSPGHNEQYV.

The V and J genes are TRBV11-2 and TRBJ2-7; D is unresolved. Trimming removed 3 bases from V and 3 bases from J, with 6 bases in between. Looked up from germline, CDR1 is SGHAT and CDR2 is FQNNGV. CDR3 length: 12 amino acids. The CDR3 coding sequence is TGTGCCAGCAGCTTCAGTCTCTACGAGCAGTACTTC. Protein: CASSFSLYEQYF.

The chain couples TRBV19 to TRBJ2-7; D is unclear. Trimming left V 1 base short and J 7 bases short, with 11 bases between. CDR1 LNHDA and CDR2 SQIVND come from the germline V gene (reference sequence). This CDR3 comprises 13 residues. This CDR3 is CASSIVHSREQYV. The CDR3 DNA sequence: TGTGCCAGTAGTATAGTGCATTCTCGGGAGCAGTACGTC.

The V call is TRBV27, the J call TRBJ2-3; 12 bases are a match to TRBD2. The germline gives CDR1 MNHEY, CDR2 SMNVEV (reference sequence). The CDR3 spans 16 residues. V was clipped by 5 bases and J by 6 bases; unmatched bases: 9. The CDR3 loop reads CASSEAGLAGFDTQYF. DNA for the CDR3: TGTGCCAGCAGTGAGGCAGGACTAGCGGGGTTCGATACGCAGTATTTT.

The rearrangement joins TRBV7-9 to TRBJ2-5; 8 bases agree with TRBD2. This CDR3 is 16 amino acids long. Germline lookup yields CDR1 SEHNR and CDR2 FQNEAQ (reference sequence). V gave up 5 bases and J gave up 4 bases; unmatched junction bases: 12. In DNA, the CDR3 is TGTGCCAGCAGCCCGGCGGGGAGCGGGAGAGCAGAGACCCAGTACTTC. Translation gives CASSPAGSGRAETQYF.

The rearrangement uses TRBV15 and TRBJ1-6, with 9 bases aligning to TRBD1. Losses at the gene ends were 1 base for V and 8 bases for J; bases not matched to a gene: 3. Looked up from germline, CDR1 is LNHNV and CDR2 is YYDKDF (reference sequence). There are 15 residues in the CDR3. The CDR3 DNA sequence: TGTGCCACCAGCAGAGGACAGGGGGTAGATTCACCCCTCCACTTT. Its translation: CATSRGQGVDSPLHF.

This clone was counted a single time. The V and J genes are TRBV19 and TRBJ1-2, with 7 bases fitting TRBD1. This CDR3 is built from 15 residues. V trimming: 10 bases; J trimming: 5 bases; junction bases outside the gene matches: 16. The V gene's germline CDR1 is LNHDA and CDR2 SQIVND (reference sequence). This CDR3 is CANRRKPGTVYGYTF. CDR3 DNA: TGTGCCAACCGTCGAAAACCCGGGACAGTTTATGGCTACACCTTC.

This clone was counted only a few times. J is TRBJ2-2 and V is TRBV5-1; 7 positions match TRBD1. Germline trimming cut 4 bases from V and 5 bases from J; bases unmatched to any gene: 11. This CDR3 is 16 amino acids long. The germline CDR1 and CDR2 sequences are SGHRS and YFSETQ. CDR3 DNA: TGCGCCAGCAGCCGCGCCGCAGGGGGTTGGACCGGGGAGCTGTTTTTT. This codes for CASSRAAGGWTGELFF.

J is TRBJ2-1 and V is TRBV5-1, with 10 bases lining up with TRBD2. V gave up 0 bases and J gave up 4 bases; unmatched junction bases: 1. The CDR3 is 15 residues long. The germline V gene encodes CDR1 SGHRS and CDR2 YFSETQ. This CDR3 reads CASSLALAGYNEQFF. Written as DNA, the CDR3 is TGCGCCAGCAGCTTGGCACTAGCGGGGTACAATGAGCAGTTCTTC. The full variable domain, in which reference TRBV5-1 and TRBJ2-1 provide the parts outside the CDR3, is KAGVTQTPRYLIKTRGQQVTLSCSPISGHRSVSWYQQTPGQGLQFLFEYFSETQRNKGNFPGRFSGRQFSNSRSEMNVSTLELGDSALYLCASSLALAGYNEQFFGPGTRLTVL.

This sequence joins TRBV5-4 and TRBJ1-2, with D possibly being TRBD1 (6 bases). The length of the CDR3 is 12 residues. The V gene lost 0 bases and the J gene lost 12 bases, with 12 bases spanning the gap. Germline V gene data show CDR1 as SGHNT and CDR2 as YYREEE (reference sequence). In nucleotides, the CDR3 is TGTGCCAGCAGCTTGGCCGGCAGGGGTAACACCTTC. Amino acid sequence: CASSLAGRGNTF.

CDR3 DNA: TGTGCCAGCAGCTTGGCCGCCGGCAGGGGGAACACTGAAGCTTTCTTT. Amino acids: CASSLAAGRGNTEAFF. This chain joins TRBV5-4 and TRBJ1-1, with D perhaps matching TRBD1 (6 bases). The CDR3 totals 16 residues. Trimming took off 0 bases at V and 1 base at J, with 13 bases between the two ends. Germline CDR1 and CDR2: SGHNT and YYREEE (reference sequence).